This paragraph covers one TCR beta chain sequence. This specimen belongs to a study of shared clonotypes between healthy human individuals. Repertoires were generated with immunoSEQ multiplex PCR, while TCRdb's copy carries only in-frame clones and drops some. The sample shows approximately 240,000 clones, 65% of them seen only once. V trimming: 5 bases; J trimming: 2 bases; junction bases outside the gene matches: 3. Germline V gene sequence: CDR1 MNHEY, CDR2 SVGAGI. The CDR3 contains 15 residues. The clonotype comes from a man aged 25-45 years in good health. The chain employs TRBV6-5 and TRBJ2-1; 10 bases are a match to TRBD2. Sequencing was performed on memory CD4+ T cells sorted from blood. Specified subset: CD45RA-negative fraction. The CDR3 loop is CASSTLAGTYNEQFF. The CDR3 DNA reads TGTGCCAGCAGTACACTAGCGGGGACCTACAATGAGCAGTTCTTC.